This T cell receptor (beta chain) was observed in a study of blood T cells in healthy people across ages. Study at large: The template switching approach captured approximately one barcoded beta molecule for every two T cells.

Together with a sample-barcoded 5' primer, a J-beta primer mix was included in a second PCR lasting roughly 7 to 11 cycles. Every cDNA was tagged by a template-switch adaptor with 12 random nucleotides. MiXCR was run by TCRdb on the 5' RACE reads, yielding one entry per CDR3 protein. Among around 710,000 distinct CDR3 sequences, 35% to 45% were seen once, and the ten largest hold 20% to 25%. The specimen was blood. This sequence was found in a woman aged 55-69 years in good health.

The CDR3 bases are TGTGCCAGCAGAACAGGGGCTGCTAGCACAGATACGCAGTATTTT. This gives the protein CASRTGAASTDTQYF. The J gene is TRBJ2-3, the V gene TRBV27, with TRBD1 matching over 7 bases. The CDR3 contains 15 residues. V lost 6 bases, J lost 0 bases, and 6 bases stayed unmatched. Germline assignment: CDR1 MNHEY and CDR2 SMNVEV (reference sequence).